These T cell receptor beta chains were read from a single sample in a study of blood T cell repertoires in COVID-19. Profiling relied on immunoSEQ multiplex PCR, and the TCRdb table lists in-frame clones only, not all of them. In the table there are fewer than 400,000 clones, approximately 90% of which are singletons. The sequenced material came from PBMCs or T cells enriched from blood (not recorded which). Receptors were obtained from a woman younger than 35 who had recovered from COVID-19. CDR3s include the opening cysteine and the closing phenylalanine or tryptophan. The D gene is left open where the match is weak. Size is stated for part of the rows, as once, few or many counts, or as a class when the clone is expanded.

clone_size: .
cdr3_length: 16
v_call: TRBV6-2/TRBV6-3
j_call: TRBJ1-2
d_call: TRBD1
cdr3_nt: TGTGCCAGCAGTTACAGCTCGGACAGGCCGGCGATCGGCTACACCTTC
cdr3_aa: CASSYSSDRPAIGYTF

clone_size: .
cdr3_length: 15
v_call: TRBV6-5
j_call: TRBJ1-1
d_call: .
cdr3_nt: TGTGCCAGCAGTTACTCGACCCAGGGTTGGACTGAAGCTTTCTTT
cdr3_aa: CASSYSTQGWTEAFF

clone_size: few
cdr3_length: 18
v_call: TRBV18
j_call: TRBJ1-1
d_call: .
cdr3_nt: TGTGCCAGCTCACCATTCGTCGCAGGCGTAGACATGAACACTGAAGCTTTCTTT
cdr3_aa: CASSPFVAGVDMNTEAFF

clone_size: .
cdr3_length: 16
v_call: TRBV5-6
j_call: TRBJ1-5
d_call: .
cdr3_nt: TGTGCCAGCAGCCCCGGTCCCCAGGGTTTGGTTCAGCCCCAGCATTTT
cdr3_aa: CASSPGPQGLVQPQHF

clone_size: .
cdr3_length: 16
v_call: TRBV19
j_call: TRBJ1-5
d_call: TRBD1
cdr3_nt: TGTGCCAGTAGTACACAGGGGGCACTTAGCAATCAGCCCCAGCATTTT
cdr3_aa: CASSTQGALSNQPQHF

clone_size: .
cdr3_length: 14
v_call: TRBV19
j_call: TRBJ1-5
d_call: TRBD1
cdr3_nt: TGTGCCATTGGGGACAGGGCCTACAATCAGCCCCAGCATTTT
cdr3_aa: CAIGDRAYNQPQHF

clone_size: .
cdr3_length: 16
v_call: TRBV27
j_call: TRBJ2-1
d_call: TRBD2
cdr3_nt: TGTGCCAGCAGTTGGGATACTAGCGGGGCCTACAATGAGCAGTTCTTC
cdr3_aa: CASSWDTSGAYNEQFF

clone_size: .
cdr3_length: 15
v_call: TRBV27
j_call: TRBJ2-2
d_call: TRBD1
cdr3_nt: TGTGCCAGCAGTTCTACAGGGGAAGGCACCGGGGAGCTGTTTTTT
cdr3_aa: CASSSTGEGTGELFF

clone_size: once
cdr3_length: 15
v_call: TRBV7-6
j_call: TRBJ2-1
d_call: TRBD2
cdr3_nt: TGTGCCAGCAGCCAAAGCGGGGGAGCCATCCATGAGCAGTTCTTC
cdr3_aa: CASSQSGGAIHEQFF

clone_size: .
cdr3_length: 13
v_call: TRBV6-5
j_call: TRBJ2-7
d_call: .
cdr3_nt: TGTGCCAGCAGGCCCCCGACTTCCTACGAGCAGTACTTC
cdr3_aa: CASRPPTSYEQYF

clone_size: .
cdr3_length: 13
v_call: TRBV27
j_call: TRBJ1-2
d_call: .
cdr3_nt: TGTGCCAGCAGGACAACCGGCTGGGTAGGCTACACCTTC
cdr3_aa: CASRTTGWVGYTF

clone_size: .
cdr3_length: 13
v_call: TRBV5-6
j_call: TRBJ1-2
d_call: .
cdr3_nt: TGTGCCAGCAGCTTGACGCCAGGGGTCGGCTACACCTTC
cdr3_aa: CASSLTPGVGYTF

clone_size: .
cdr3_length: 14
v_call: TRBV3-1/TRBV3-2
j_call: TRBJ1-1
d_call: .
cdr3_nt: TGTGCCAGCAGCCAAGCTGCCAGGATAACTGAAGCTTTCTTT
cdr3_aa: CASSQAARITEAFF

clone_size: .
cdr3_length: 16
v_call: TRBV19
j_call: TRBJ1-5
d_call: TRBD1
cdr3_nt: TGTGCCAGTAGTATACCCGGACAGGGATACGGCCAGCCCCAGCATTTT
cdr3_aa: CASSIPGQGYGQPQHF

clone_size: .
cdr3_length: 14
v_call: TRBV5-4
j_call: TRBJ2-3
d_call: TRBD1
cdr3_nt: TGTGCCAGCAGCTCCCGGACAGGGACAGATACGCAGTATTTT
cdr3_aa: CASSSRTGTDTQYF

clone_size: .
cdr3_length: 16
v_call: TRBV7-2
j_call: TRBJ2-1
d_call: .
cdr3_nt: TGTGCCAGCAGCTTTAATGTCGCTAGCGCTTCCAATGAGCAGTTCTTC
cdr3_aa: CASSFNVASASNEQFF

clone_size: .
cdr3_length: 16
v_call: TRBV7-6
j_call: TRBJ1-5
d_call: TRBD1
cdr3_nt: TGTGCCAGCAGCCTGGGGACAGGGTGGGGTGGGCAGCCCCAGCATTTT
cdr3_aa: CASSLGTGWGGQPQHF

clone_size: .
cdr3_length: 14
v_call: TRBV28
j_call: TRBJ1-5
d_call: TRBD1
cdr3_nt: TGTGCCAGCAGATTAACAGGGGTCAATCAGCCCCAGCATTTT
cdr3_aa: CASRLTGVNQPQHF

clone_size: .
cdr3_length: 15
v_call: TRBV3-1/TRBV3-2
j_call: TRBJ1-6
d_call: TRBD1
cdr3_nt: TGTGCCAGCAGACCACGAGGGGGCGAGTCTTCACCCCTCCACTTT
cdr3_aa: CASRPRGGESSPLHF

clone_size: .
cdr3_length: 16
v_call: TRBV5-8
j_call: TRBJ2-5
d_call: TRBD1
cdr3_nt: TGTGCCAGCAGCCGTGGTAGGGACAGGCTCCAAGAGACCCAGTACTTC
cdr3_aa: CASSRGRDRLQETQYF